This TCR beta chain was recovered during a study of T cells in Graves' hyperthyroidism and ophthalmopathy. Study outcomes and limitations: The blood repertoire included most of the expanded thyroid clonotypes above 0.001.

V trimming: 4 bases; J trimming: 6 bases; junction bases outside the gene matches: 8. The CDR3 has 14 amino acids. Germline values: CDR1 SQVTM, CDR2 ANQGSEA. This clonotype has ten or more counts. Its antigen is undetermined. At first hyperthyroidism diagnosis, before any ophthalmopathy symptoms, the blood sample was collected. Extraction of PBMCs used roughly 9.3 ml of fresh peripheral blood. RNA transcripts served as the template for amplifying TCR beta CDR3 regions. An initial round of RT-PCR targeting the TCR CDR3 relied on the HTBI primer set. TCRdb passed the multiplex PCR reads through MiXCR, listing each CDR3 protein once. The sample contains 250,000 to 300,000 distinct CDR3 sequences, roughly 14% of which appear only once.

This chain links TRBV29-1 with TRBJ2-3, with TRBD2 identical over 9 bases. Sequencing used blood. This TCR was recovered from a woman aged 25 to 45 with Graves' hyperthyroidism that later progressed to Graves' ophthalmopathy. CDR3 in amino acids: CSVVVAGVSDTQYF. The CDR3 bases are TGCAGCGTTGTGGTAGCGGGAGTCAGTGATACGCAGTATTTT.